Below, one TCR beta chain is given with its context. No antigen is known for it. Qualities for individual bases were not recorded, and no much larger clone is one base off. This entry is derived from a study of T-cell memory formation after mild COVID-19 (dated by TCRdb to about 2021). Turning to the overall study: TCR sequence clusters from the two donors were largely donor specific. Longitudinal TCRalpha and TCRbeta repertoire sequencing tracked T-cell clones expanding and contracting after mild COVID-19 in two donors. The cohort comprised two young, previously healthy adult volunteers, one female and one male.

Ficoll-Paque density gradient centrifugation was the method used to isolate PBMCs. V has 5 bases trimmed and J has 9 bases trimmed; junction bases matching no gene number 7. The germline V gene supplies CDR1 MDHEN and CDR2 SYDVKM. Counted from cysteine to phenylalanine, this CDR3 has 15 amino acids. Only the CDR3 portion is preserved as DNA: 45 bases, with reading frame beginning at the first base. These reads were obtained on an Illumina NovaSeq 6000. Using 5'RACE with constant-segment primers, TCRalpha and TCRbeta cDNA libraries were constructed, with sample barcodes and unique molecular identifiers added in the process. RNA was extracted from every sample with Trizol reagent. Amplification of the libraries took two PCR steps, and the second step added a second sample barcode plus Illumina TruSeq adapters. Libraries were sequenced on an Illumina NovaSeq with 2 x 150 bp paired-end reads. Under the source paper's analysis protocol: Reads were demultiplexed and collapsed into UMI-guided consensus sequences with migec v1.2.7. With mixcr v2.1.11, UMI consensuses were aligned to TRA and TRB V and J templates and assembled into clonotypes. A clonotype was counted as expanded or contracted only if both edgeR and NoisET called the change significant, with noise models trained on biological replicates. For edgeR calls, the cutoffs were a false discovery rate-adjusted p below 0.01 and a log2 fold-change threshold of 1. As an exploratory analysis of dynamics, PCA with hierarchical clustering was applied to max-normalized trajectories of the 1000 most abundant clonotypes. Separately sequenced CD4+ and CD8+ repertoires were used to assign a CD4 or CD8 phenotype to each responding clone. TCRdb itself trimmed the public reads at Q25 with fastp, ran MiXCR and retained productive beta chains. Here each entry gathers all rows of one CDR3 protein and keeps the most common genes and DNA. The V and J calls come from TCRdb's annotation, not from the publication. Counted in this sample were 450,000 or so distinct CDR3 sequences; roughly 25% of them appeared once. The top ten constitute under 15% of the sample.

What the work shows at the level of the full study, not this receptor alone: Contracting CD4+ clones turned up mainly in the CM and EM memory subsets, whereas EMRA was where CD8+ clones were enriched. From day 15 to 85, contracting clones showed balanced CD4/CD8 phenotypes, whereas a second wave of clones that expanded from day 15 to 37 leaned towards CD4+. SARS-CoV-2 specificity of the second-wave clones peaking on day 37 was not confirmed. The study covered only two mild cases, and larger cohorts including severe cases with pre-infection samples were considered necessary. Some responding clones were detected in pre-infection memory, suggesting pre-existing cross-reactive memory T cells joined the SARS-CoV-2 response.

The specimen was PBMCs or a T cell subset sorted from them (not recorded which). The rearranged segments are TRBV28 and TRBJ1-6, and TRBD1 matches 10 of the central bases. This clonotype was sampled from an adult woman who had mild COVID-19 (a few samples of this study predate the infection). The sample titles of this study are shuffled in the database, so cell type and time point are left out; the donor was told from shared clones. This receptor carries the CDR3 CASSRSGTGVSPLHF. The sequence in DNA is TGTGCCAGCAGTCGATCCGGGACAGGGGTTTCACCCCTCCACTTT.